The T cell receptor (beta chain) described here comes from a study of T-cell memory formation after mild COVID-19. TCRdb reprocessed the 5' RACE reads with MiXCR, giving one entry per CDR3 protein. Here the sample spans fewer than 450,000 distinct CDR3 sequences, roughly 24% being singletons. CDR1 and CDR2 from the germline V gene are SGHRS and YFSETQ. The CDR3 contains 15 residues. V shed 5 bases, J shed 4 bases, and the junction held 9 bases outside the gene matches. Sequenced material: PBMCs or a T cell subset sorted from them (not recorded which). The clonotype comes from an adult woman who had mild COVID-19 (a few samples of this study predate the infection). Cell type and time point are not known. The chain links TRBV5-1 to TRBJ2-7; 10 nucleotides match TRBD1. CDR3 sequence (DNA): TGCGCCAGCAGTGTCTCGGGACAGGGGAATTACGAGCAGTACTTC. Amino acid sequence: CASSVSGQGNYEQYF.